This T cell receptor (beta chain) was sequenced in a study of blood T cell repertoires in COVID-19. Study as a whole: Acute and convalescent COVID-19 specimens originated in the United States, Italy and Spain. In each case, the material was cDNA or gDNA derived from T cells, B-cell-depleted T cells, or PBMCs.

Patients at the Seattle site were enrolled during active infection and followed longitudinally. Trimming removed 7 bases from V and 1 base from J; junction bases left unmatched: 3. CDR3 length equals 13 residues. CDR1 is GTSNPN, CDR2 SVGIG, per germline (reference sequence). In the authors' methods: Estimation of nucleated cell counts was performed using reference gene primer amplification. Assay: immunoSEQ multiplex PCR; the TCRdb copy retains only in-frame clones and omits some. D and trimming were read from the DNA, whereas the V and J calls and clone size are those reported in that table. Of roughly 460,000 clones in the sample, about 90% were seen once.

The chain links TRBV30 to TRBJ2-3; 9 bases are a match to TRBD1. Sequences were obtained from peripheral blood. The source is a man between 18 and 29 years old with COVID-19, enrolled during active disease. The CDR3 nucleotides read TGTGCCTTTCGGACAGGGGGCACAGATACGCAGTATTTT. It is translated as CAFRTGGTDTQYF.